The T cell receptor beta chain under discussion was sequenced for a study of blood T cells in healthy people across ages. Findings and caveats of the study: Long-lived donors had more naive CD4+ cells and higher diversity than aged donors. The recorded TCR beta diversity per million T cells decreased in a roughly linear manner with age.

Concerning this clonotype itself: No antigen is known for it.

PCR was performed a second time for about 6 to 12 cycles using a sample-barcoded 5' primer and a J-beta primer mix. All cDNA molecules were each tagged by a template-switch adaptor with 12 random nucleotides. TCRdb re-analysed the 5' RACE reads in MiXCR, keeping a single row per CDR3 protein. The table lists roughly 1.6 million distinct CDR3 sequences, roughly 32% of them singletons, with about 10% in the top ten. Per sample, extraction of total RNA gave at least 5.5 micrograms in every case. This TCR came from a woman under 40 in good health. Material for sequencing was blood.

Here the CDR3 DNA reads TGCGCCAGCAGCCAAGATTTGGGGGGCGACTACGAGCAGTACTTC. Translated: CASSQDLGGDYEQYF. V gene TRBV4-1 combines with J gene TRBJ2-7, with D tentatively TRBD1 or TRBD2 (6 bases each). Germline V CDR1 and CDR2: MGHRA, YSYEKL. Trimming took 0 bases from V and 3 from J, leaving 12 bases between them. This CDR3 contains 15 residues.